This entry describes one T cell receptor beta chain. This clonotype appeared many times. Its antigen remains undetermined. Base qualities were left out, and no much larger clone turns up one base away. Reading from cysteine to phenylalanine, the CDR3 counts 15 amino acids. CDR3 DNA is the only sequence kept; it has 45 bases, read in frame from the first base. The junction shows trimming of 7 bases on V and 3 bases on J, plus 22 bases between the germline ends. Reading the germline V gene gives CDR1 SQVTM and CDR2 ANQGSEA. Libraries were constructed by PCR. The instrument given in TCRdb is Illumina HiSeq 2500. To normalize quantification of the TCRbeta repertoire, the TCR libraries were built with molecular barcoding that relied on unique molecular identifiers. The public reads were run again by TCRdb, first through fastp at Q25 and then through MiXCR, and only productive beta chains were kept. Records with the same CDR3 protein are collapsed into one entry carrying the most frequent genes and DNA. Recorded for this sample are more than 300,000 distinct CDR3 sequences; 15% to 20% of them occurred a single time. Clones ranked in the top ten supply around 38% of the sample.

Per the publication, the treatment or condition label means: allogeneic hematopoietic cell transplantation with graft depleted of TCRalphabeta T cells and CD19 B cells. Transplant recipients were children who received TCRalphabeta/CD19-depleted allogeneic hematopoietic cell grafts. The data were taken from a study of T-cell reconstitution after alpha-beta-depleted transplantation in children (dated by TCRdb to about 2016). A note on the overall study: Using TCR repertoire profiling, the study followed T-cell immune reconstitution in a quantitative way in children after TCRalphabeta/CD19-depleted allogeneic hematopoietic cell transplantation. The study at large found these results: In some patients, high TCRbeta diversity at day 60 was attributed to recipient T cells and intrathymic progenitors that had survived conditioning. Over subsequent months, a decline in hyperexpanded clone frequencies was noted, and after one year, T-cell counts and TCRbeta diversity were mostly ascribed to newly produced T cells. About two months after transplant, the apparently early recovery of alphabetaT-cell counts reportedly depended on just several hundred clones that had expanded rapidly and came from non-depleted graft cells.

The receptor's source is a male patient under 10 years old who had a stem cell transplant for acute lymphoblastic leukemia, so the T cells may come from the graft donor. Sequences were derived from PBMCs, mostly from graft donor cells, sampled 360 days after TCRalphabeta/CD19-depleted stem cell transplant. Rearrangement joined TRBV29-1 to TRBJ2-7; the D call is tentative, TRBD1 or TRBD2, as each matches 5 bases. The base sequence is TGCAGCGGAGAAAGCACCGGGACGGATATCTACGAGCAGTACTTC. It specifies CSGESTGTDIYEQYF.